Listed here are 31 T cell receptor beta chains from one sample, sequenced in a study of shared clonotypes between healthy human individuals (TCRdb year 2020). Library generation was performed with the immunoSEQ multiplex PCR assay. TCRdb holds this immuneACCESS table with in-frame rearrangements only. Some clones are missing; in checked studies, unresolved V genes explain under half, and the rest has no known cause. The sample yields hundreds of thousands of clones; over 75% were counted once. The ten largest make up 15% to 20% of the sample. Source material: memory CD8+ T cells sorted from blood. Reading the label with the study, this specimen's cell subset or site is: CD45RO+ cells pooled with CCR7-negative TemRA cells. The receptors originated from a man aged 18 to 30 in good health.

V gene TRBV6-1 combines with J gene TRBJ2-7, with unresolved D. The germline V and J ends were trimmed by 3 bases and 1 base, with 7 bases remaining between them. The CDR3 sequence is 13 residues long. Per the germline V gene, CDR1 is MNHNS and CDR2 is SASEGT. The DNA of the CDR3 is TGTGCCAGCAGTGACGGCGGATCCTACGAGCAGTACTTC. Translating it yields CASSDGGSYEQYF.

V usage is TRBV6-5 and J usage is TRBJ1-2; D call uncertain. Trimming left V 0 bases short and J 7 bases short, with 9 bases between. The CDR3 covers 13 residues. Germline CDR1 and CDR2: MNHEY and SVGAGI. The chain's CDR3 is CASSYSFQVGYTF. In DNA, the CDR3 is TGTGCCAGCAGTTACTCATTCCAGGTTGGCTACACCTTC.

The V gene is TRBV9, the J gene TRBJ2-1; 7 positions agree with TRBD1. V trimming: 3 bases; J trimming: 8 bases; junction bases outside the gene matches: 5. Germline CDR1 is SGDLS and CDR2 is YYNGEE. The CDR3 length is 13 residues. This chain's CDR3 is CASSGQGSHEQFF. CDR3 DNA sequence: TGTGCCAGCAGCGGACAGGGATCTCATGAGCAGTTCTTC.

V is TRBV4-3 and J is TRBJ2-3; tentatively, D is TRBD2 (6 bases). This CDR3 contains 14 residues. Germline loops: CDR1 LGHNA, CDR2 YSLEER. V shed 3 bases and J shed 4 bases, with 11 bases lying between them. CDR3 sequence reads: CASSHKREADTQYF. Written as DNA, the CDR3 is TGCGCCAGCAGCCACAAGAGGGAGGCAGATACGCAGTATTTT.

The V call is TRBV4-1, the J call TRBJ2-2; the match to TRBD2 covers 7 bases. The V gene's germline CDR1 is MGHRA and CDR2 YSYEKL. The CDR3 extends over 16 amino acids. J gave up 5 bases and V 2 bases, and 8 bases lay outside the gene matches. The CDR3 sequence: CASSQPIGGSTGELFF. The CDR3 DNA reads as TGCGCCAGCAGCCAACCTATTGGCGGGAGTACCGGGGAGCTGTTTTTT.

The chain uses TRBV9 and TRBJ1-5; D is possibly TRBD1 (5 bases). V dropped 3 bases and J dropped 8 bases, with 15 bases sitting between them. Looked up from germline, CDR1 is SGDLS and CDR2 is YYNGEE. The CDR3 extends over 14 amino acids. CDR3 bases: TGTGCCAGCAGCGGAGGGGATTACCCGGAGCCCCAGCATTTT. Amino acid sequence: CASSGGDYPEPQHF.

The chain is built from TRBV28 and TRBJ2-7, with D perhaps given as TRBD1 or TRBD2 (6 bases each). V was cut by 1 base and J by 5 bases, with 12 bases left in between. The germline gives CDR1 MDHEN, CDR2 SYDVKM. The CDR3 has 14 residues. The DNA of the CDR3 is TGTGCCAGCAGTTTATCCCCGGGGGCGGACGAGCAGTACTTC. Protein: CASSLSPGADEQYF. Full variable domain (missing parts from reference TRBV28 and TRBJ2-7): DVKVTQSSRYLVKRTGEKVFLECVQDMDHENMFWYRQDPGLGLRLIYFSYDVKMKEKGDIPEGYSVSREKKERFSLILESASTNQTSMYLCASSLSPGADEQYFGPGTRLTVT.

This chain connects TRBV11-2 to TRBJ2-3; TRBD2 matches 8 bases. Trimming cost V 5 bases and J 2 bases; bases outside gene matches: 9. This CDR3 has 16 residues. CDR1 is SGHAT, CDR2 FQNNGV, per germline. For the CDR3, the DNA is TGTGCCAGCAGCGGTCGAGAGCGGGGGCACACAGATACGCAGTATTTT. As protein: CASSGRERGHTDTQYF.

This clone was seen just once. The chain is built from TRBV6-5 and TRBJ2-7, with TRBD2 matching 16 bases. Trimming cost V 4 bases and J 7 bases; bases outside gene matches: 1. This CDR3 spans 14 amino acids. In germline, CDR1 is MNHEY, CDR2 SVGAGI. CDR3 DNA: TGTGCCAGCAGTTCGGGACTAGCGGGAGGGGAGCAGTACTTC. Its protein product is CASSSGLAGGEQYF.

This chain joins TRBV30 and TRBJ1-1; D unclear. This CDR3 spans 14 amino acids. CDR1 and CDR2 from the germline V gene are GTSNPN and SVGIG (reference sequence). V was pared by 1 base and J by 0 bases, with 9 bases between. The CDR3 here is CAWSGPSVNTEAFF. The CDR3 coding sequence is TGTGCCTGGAGTGGCCCCTCGGTGAACACTGAAGCTTTCTTT.

V usage is TRBV7-3 and J usage is TRBJ2-1; a weak D match, TRBD1 (6 bases). With 2 bases removed from V and 6 bases from J, the gap between germline ends came to 11 bases. CDR3 size: 14 residues. Per the germline V gene, CDR1 is SGHTA and CDR2 is FQGTGA. This CDR3 is CASSLAQTGNEQFF. The CDR3 coding sequence is TGTGCCAGCAGCTTAGCTCAGACAGGCAATGAGCAGTTCTTC. The whole variable domain, filled in from reference TRBV7-3 and TRBJ2-1, reads GAGVSQTPSNKVTEKGKYVELRCDPISGHTALYWYRQSLGQGPEFLIYFQGTGAADDSGLPNDRFFAVRPEGSVSTLKIQRTERGDSAVYLCASSLAQTGNEQFFGPGTRLTVL.

The chain couples TRBV30 to TRBJ1-1; D uncertain. Germline loops: CDR1 GTSNPN, CDR2 SVGIG (reference sequence). V was clipped by 5 bases and J by 5 bases, with 9 bases between them. The length of the CDR3 is 11 residues. The CDR3 is CAWGIGTEAFF. CDR3 nucleotides: TGTGCCTGGGGGATCGGGACTGAAGCTTTCTTT.

This clone occurred many times. For the CDR3, the DNA is TGTGCCAGCAGTTTCGAGGGCGGGAGTGGGCCCTACGAGCAGTACTTC. Encoded protein: CASSFEGGSGPYEQYF. The chain joins TRBV27 to TRBJ2-7; TRBD2 agrees at 7 bases. The germline gives CDR1 MNHEY, CDR2 SMNVEV (reference sequence). This CDR3 is built from 16 residues. The V and J ends lost 3 bases and 2 bases, in that order; junction bases with no gene match: 10.

The V gene is TRBV5-4, the J gene TRBJ2-2, with D possibly being TRBD1 or TRBD2 (5 bases each). Germline V gives CDR1 SGHNT, CDR2 YYREEE (reference sequence). The CDR3 length is 15 residues. Between the trimmed V and J ends, which lost 6 bases and 2 bases, there was a span of 14 bases. CDR3 region: CASTPGTGNTGELFF. The CDR3 DNA is TGTGCCAGCACTCCTGGGACGGGTAACACCGGGGAGCTGTTTTTT.

J is TRBJ2-1 and V is TRBV29-1; D unresolved. Trimming cost V 2 bases and J 4 bases, with 9 bases left between them. The germline V gene has CDR1 SQVTM and CDR2 ANQGSEA. The CDR3 spans 13 residues. CDR3 region: CSVENLEYNEQFF. CDR3 DNA sequence: TGCAGCGTTGAAAACCTGGAGTACAATGAGCAGTTCTTC.

This clone is medium-sized. The V gene is TRBV6-1, the J gene TRBJ2-5, with a possible D match to TRBD2 (5 bases). Trimming pared 3 bases from V and 5 bases from J, leaving 10 bases between. The CDR3 runs 13 residues. Germline CDR1 and CDR2: MNHNS and SASEGT. Written as DNA, the CDR3 is TGTGCCAGCAGTGATGAGGGTCCGGAGACCCAGTACTTC. Its translation is CASSDEGPETQYF.

This chain uses TRBV7-9 with TRBJ1-4, with 7 positions matching TRBD1. Germline trimming cut 5 bases from V and 6 bases from J; bases unmatched to any gene: 12. The CDR3 spans 16 residues. The germline CDR1 and CDR2 sequences are SEHNR and FQNEAQ (reference sequence). CDR3 nucleotide sequence: TGTGCCAGCAGCCCCACGCTTCAGGGGGTTGATGAAAAACTGTTTTTT. Translating gives CASSPTLQGVDEKLFF.

Remarks on this clone: The sample contains more than one DNA sequence encoding this CDR3. V gene TRBV11-2 combines with J gene TRBJ2-7, with D hard to call. Trimming took 3 bases from V and 2 from J, leaving 2 bases between them. Germline-derived CDR1 and CDR2 are SGHAT and FQNNGV. CDR3 length: 11 residues. CDR3 in DNA: TGTGCCAGCAGCTTTACCTACGAGCAGTACTTC. Encoded protein: CASSFTYEQYF.

This chain connects TRBV7-3 to TRBJ2-1; D perhaps matches TRBD2 (6 bases). V shed 5 bases and J shed 7 bases, with 18 bases lying between them. CDR1 and CDR2 (germline): SGHTA, FQGTGA. This CDR3 has 15 amino acids. For the CDR3, the DNA is TGTGCCAGCAGCCCGACGCCCCGGGGGAATAATGAGCAGTTCTTC. Translation gives CASSPTPRGNNEQFF.

This clone was observed once. The chain combines TRBV10-3 with TRBJ2-1; maybe TRBD2 (6 bases). CDR1 ENHRY and CDR2 SYGVKD come from the germline V gene. The CDR3 has 12 residues. The V end was cut by 6 bases, the J end by 10 bases, with 13 bases between. CDR3 in amino acids: CAISGTPPEQFF. The CDR3, as DNA: TGTGCCATCAGCGGGACTCCCCCCGAGCAGTTCTTC.

The chain links TRBV14 to TRBJ2-1; TRBD1 aligns across 9 bases. The CDR3 covers 16 residues. Trimming at V came to 4 bases and at J to 7 bases, leaving 11 bases not matched to a gene. Germline V gives CDR1 SGHDN, CDR2 FVKESK. The CDR3 sequence is CASSPQLGQGYNEQFF. The CDR3 bases are TGTGCCAGCAGCCCTCAATTAGGACAGGGGTATAATGAGCAGTTCTTC.

As DNA, the CDR3 is TGTGCCAGCAGCGGGACCTCAGGGAACACTGAAGCTTTCTTT. It codes for CASSGTSGNTEAFF. The chain carries TRBV9 and TRBJ1-1; the D is unclear. Trimming cost V 3 bases and J 1 base, with 10 bases left between them. This CDR3 is built from 14 residues. Germline CDR1 reads SGDLS; CDR2 reads YYNGEE. The whole variable domain, remainder taken from reference TRBV9 and TRBJ1-1, is DSGVTQTPKHLITATGQRVTLRCSPRSGDLSVYWYQQSLDQGLQFLIQYYNGEERAKGNILERFSAQQFPDLHSELNLSSLELGDSALYFCASSGTSGNTEAFFGQGTRLTVV.

The CDR3 loop reads CAWSWGLGPIAGKPGELFF. The CDR3 DNA reads TGTGCCTGGAGTTGGGGACTAGGCCCAATCGCGGGAAAGCCCGGGGAGCTGTTTTTT. The rearrangement joins TRBV30 to TRBJ2-2, with 8 bases matching TRBD2. The germline V gene encodes CDR1 GTSNPN and CDR2 SVGIG (reference sequence). The V gene end was trimmed by 2 bases and the J gene end by 6 bases; junction bases not matched to a gene: 20. The length of the CDR3 is 19 residues.

The CDR3 DNA reads as TGCGCCAGCAGCTGGAGACTCGACACCGGGGAGCTGTTTTTT. Translating gives CASSWRLDTGELFF. The chain combines TRBV4-1 with TRBJ2-2; D ambiguous. V was shortened by 5 bases and J by 3 bases, with 10 bases between the two germline ends. This CDR3 contains 14 residues. Germline V gene lookup returns CDR1 MGHRA and CDR2 YSYEKL.

J is TRBJ2-7 and V is TRBV29-1; tentative D call: TRBD1 (6 bases). V lost 4 bases to trimming and J lost 3 bases, with 16 bases between them. The CDR3 is 14 amino acids. CDR1 SQVTM and CDR2 ANQGSEA come from the germline V gene. Here the CDR3 DNA reads TGCAGCGTTGTCCCGGGACACCCCATCTACGAGCAGTACTTC. This sequence encodes CSVVPGHPIYEQYF.

The chain carries TRBV14 and TRBJ1-1, with 8 bases lining up with TRBD1. V trimming: 4 bases; J trimming: 1 base; junction bases outside the gene matches: 5. The CDR3 loop spans 15 amino acids. The germline CDR1 and CDR2 sequences are SGHDN and FVKESK. DNA of the CDR3: TGTGCCAGCAGCCGAGGACAGGGTCGGAACACTGAAGCTTTCTTT. Translated: CASSRGQGRNTEAFF.

The V call is TRBV4-1, the J call TRBJ2-1, with D perhaps TRBD2 (6 bases). The CDR3 contains 17 residues. V was trimmed by 1 base and J by 7 bases, leaving 20 bases between them. Germline V lookup: CDR1 MGHRA, CDR2 YSYEKL. The CDR3 sequence is CASSQGPGSLGGNEQFF. The CDR3 nucleotides read TGCGCCAGCAGCCAAGGACCGGGCTCCCTTGGGGGGAATGAGCAGTTCTTC.

CDR3 protein: CASSSRAKINEQFF. Written as DNA, the CDR3 is TGTGCCAGCAGCTCAAGGGCCAAGATCAATGAGCAGTTCTTC. This chain uses TRBV11-2 with TRBJ2-1; D gene ambiguous. Trimming cost V 4 bases and J 6 bases, with 13 bases left between them. The germline CDR1 and CDR2 sequences are SGHAT and FQNNGV. This CDR3 is 14 amino acids long. Full variable domain (remainder filled in from reference TRBV11-2 and TRBJ2-1): EAGVAQSPRYKIIEKRQSVAFWCNPISGHATLYWYQQILGQGPKLLIQFQNNGVVDDSQLPKDRFSAERLKGVDSTLKIQPAKLEDSAVYLCASSSRAKINEQFFGPGTRLTVL.

The chain has TRBV9 and TRBJ2-7, with D maybe TRBD2 (6 bases). V gave up 0 bases and J gave up 6 bases, with 16 bases separating them. The CDR3 loop spans 15 amino acids. Germline V gives CDR1 SGDLS, CDR2 YYNGEE. CDR3 in DNA: TGTGCCAGCAGCGTAGAGTCCACTCCCGGGAGCGAGCAGTACTTC. Translation: CASSVESTPGSEQYF.

This chain connects TRBV29-1 to TRBJ1-3; 7 nucleotides align to TRBD1. The CDR3 runs to 12 residues. Looked up from germline, CDR1 is SQVTM and CDR2 is ANQGSEA. Trimming took 8 bases from V and 3 from J; bases not matched to a gene: 4. CDR3 bases: TGCAGCACCACAGGGGATGGAAACACCATATATTTT. Translated: CSTTGDGNTIYF.

The chain has TRBV10-2 and TRBJ2-7; 11 bases are shared with TRBD2. Germline CDR1 and CDR2: WSHSY and SAAADI. The CDR3 has 16 amino acids. The junction had 6 bases not matched to a gene; V was cut back by 2 bases and J by 3 bases. CDR3 nucleotide sequence: TGCGCCAGCAGTGAGGGGACTAGCGGAATTTACTACGAGCAGTACTTC. Encoded protein: CASSEGTSGIYYEQYF.